These T cell receptor beta chains were read from a single sample in a study of T cell responses to AZD1222 COVID-19 vaccine. TCRdb's copy holds only in-frame clones and misses some; the assay was immunoSEQ multiplex PCR. The sample contains about 50,000 clones, 80% to 90% of which appear only once. This specimen consisted of peripheral blood, obtained on day 0 of AZD1222 vaccination. These receptors all come from an adult in good health. CDR3s include the opening cysteine and the closing phenylalanine or tryptophan. Size is omitted from some rows. Given values are once, few, many or a class for expanded clones.

abundance,v_gene,CDR3aa
NA,TRBV5-4,CASSPGGAYQETQYF
NA,TRBV29-1,CSVGGSTNEKLFF
once,TRBV24-1,CATSVELGGNEQFF
once,TRBV29-1,CSVTPSQGETQYF
NA,TRBV19,CASSPSESSYEQYF
NA,TRBV3-1/TRBV3-2,CASSVRHSGNLAFF
NA,TRBV10-3,CAIRDSGGSYEQYF
NA,TRBV6-5,CASRTGTGNTIYF
NA,TRBV5-1,CASSLAGGPDEQFF
NA,TRBV7-9,CASSLERGSNTEAFF
NA,TRBV27,CASRTGTSGSLQYF
NA,TRBV7-2,CASSRTSRTTDTQYF
NA,TRBV13,CASSLSGQGGYGYTF